This T cell receptor beta chain was sequenced during a study of T-cell reconstitution after alpha-beta-depleted transplantation in children. This clonotype was picked up a small number of times. Its antigen remains unknown. A TCRbeta library incorporating unique molecular identifiers was prepared. TCRdb re-called the PCR reads with MiXCR, one entry per CDR3 protein. This sample has 550,000 to 600,000 distinct CDR3 sequences, with roughly 24% found just once. This CDR3 contains 16 residues. Germline V gene data show CDR1 as MNHEY and CDR2 as SVGAGI. V was clipped by 3 bases and J by 2 bases, with 16 bases between them. Study-wide results and limits: T-cell numbers and diversity, one year after transplant, stemmed largely from T cells that were newly produced. After transplant, at about two months, alpha-beta T cells were reportedly derived from several hundred expanded graft clones.

Specimen: PBMCs, mostly from graft donor cells, collected 360 days after TCRalphabeta/CD19-depleted stem cell transplant. This receptor was identified in a boy under two years old who had a stem cell transplant for acute myeloid leukemia, so the T cells may come from the graft donor. The gene calls are TRBV6-5 and TRBJ1-2, with TRBD1 as a possible D gene (5 bases). The CDR3 reads CASSYSGMGTNYGYTF. The CDR3 DNA sequence: TGTGCCAGCAGTTATTCGGGGATGGGGACCAACTATGGCTACACCTTC.